These 9 T cell receptor beta chains were all obtained from the same sample, sequenced in a study of CD8+CD57+ T cells in acquired aplastic anemia. By flow cytometry, patients selected for sequencing had shown an expansion of CD8+CD57+ cells. Both TCR beta VDJ combination and CDR3 sequence profiling were carried out. Genomic DNA was the template for this profiling. TCRdb independently ran MiXCR on the reads; one entry per CDR3 protein. Altogether 100,000 to 150,000 distinct CDR3 sequences are present, about 40% being singletons, with the ten largest covering roughly 2.7%. Specimen: sorted CD4+, CD8+, or CD8+CD57+ T cells (not recorded which) from PBMCs. The receptors shown here come from a human donor with aplastic anemia.

This clonotype has at least ten counts. The genes are TRBV15 and TRBJ2-3; D ambiguous. Germline V lookup: CDR1 LNHNV, CDR2 YYDKDF (reference sequence). The CDR3 totals 14 residues. V was trimmed by 0 bases and J by 0 bases, leaving 4 bases between them. The CDR3 sequence is CATSRETSTDTQYF. CDR3 coding DNA: TGTGCCACCAGCAGAGAAACTAGCACAGATACGCAGTATTTT.

This clonotype has just a few counts. The chain carries TRBV19 and TRBJ1-2; TRBD1 matches at 7 bases. Looked up from germline, CDR1 is LNHDA and CDR2 is SQIVND (reference sequence). The CDR3 consists of 12 residues. With 5 bases clipped from V and 10 bases from J, the junction kept 7 bases outside the gene matches. The CDR3, as DNA: TGTGCCAGTAGTCACCTGGGACAGTTCTACACCTTC. Protein product: CASSHLGQFYTF.

This clonotype was counted ten times or more. The V call is TRBV24-1, the J call TRBJ1-3; D gene ambiguous. CDR1 is KGHDR and CDR2 is SFDVKD in the germline V gene. This CDR3 comprises 13 residues. Trimming left V 6 bases short and J 0 bases short, with 5 bases between. In DNA form, the CDR3 reads TGTGCCACCAGTACTCCCTCTGGAAACACCATATATTTT. Translated: CATSTPSGNTIYF.

This clonotype has ten or more counts. This chain uses TRBV5-1 with TRBJ1-6; D is unresolved. The germline V gene has CDR1 SGHRS and CDR2 YFSETQ. The V and J ends lost 5 bases and 8 bases respectively, with 8 bases between them. The CDR3 extends over 12 amino acids. CDR3 loop: CASSPGDSPLHF. Here the CDR3 DNA reads TGCGCCAGCAGTCCCGGGGATTCACCCCTCCACTTT.

The sample holds one count of this clonotype. This rearrangement joins TRBV7-8 to TRBJ1-2, with a tentative D call TRBD1 (5 bases). Germline V gene data show CDR1 as SGHVS and CDR2 as FQNEAQ. The CDR3 sequence is 14 residues long. Trimming took 3 bases from V and 3 from J, leaving 11 bases between them. The CDR3 nucleotides are TGTGCCAGCAGCTTCTACGGGGGGGACTATGGCTACACCTTC. Its protein product is CASSFYGGDYGYTF.

There are a few counts of this clonotype. The gene calls are TRBV27 and TRBJ2-7, with 9 bases matching TRBD1. V shed 3 bases and J 5 bases; nucleotides not matched to a gene: 11. Germline V gene lookup returns CDR1 MNHEY and CDR2 SMNVEV (reference sequence). CDR3 length equals 16 residues. The CDR3 sequence is CASSFLDRGVSNEQYF. CDR3 nucleotide sequence: TGTGCCAGCAGTTTCCTCGACAGGGGGGTGTCCAACGAGCAGTACTTC.

CDR3 in DNA: TGTGCCACCATCACGGGACTCGGGGGCACTGAAGCTTTCTTT. Encoded protein: CATITGLGGTEAFF. The chain couples TRBV24-1 to TRBJ1-1, with a weak D call TRBD1 (5 bases). The CDR3 sequence is 14 residues long. Germline values: CDR1 KGHDR, CDR2 SFDVKD. V gave up 8 bases and J gave up 4 bases, with 16 bases separating them.

Notes on this clonotype: A much more abundant neighbour one base away suggests this may be a read error. The rearrangement uses TRBV6-1 and TRBJ1-1, with 8 nucleotides matching TRBD1. The CDR3 runs 15 residues. The germline V gene has CDR1 MNHNS and CDR2 SASEGT. The CDR3 loop reads CAGSASSGGETEAFF. CDR3 coding DNA: TGTGCCGGCAGTGCTTCCTCAGGGGGCGAGACTGAAGCTTTCTTT.

This clonotype was counted many times. The V call is TRBV16, the J call TRBJ2-1; D is possibly TRBD2 (5 bases). Trimming cost V 4 bases and J 6 bases, with 13 bases left between them. This CDR3 comprises 14 residues. From germline, CDR1 is KGHSY and CDR2 FQNENV. The DNA of the CDR3 is TGTGCCAGCAGCCTGAGCGGAAATACCAATGAGCAGTTCTTC. Translation: CASSLSGNTNEQFF.